This T cell receptor beta chain was observed in a study of blood T cell repertoires in COVID-19. Some clones are missing from TCRdb's copy, which holds only in-frame ones; the method was immunoSEQ multiplex PCR. The table records around 100,000 clones, around 87% of them present only once. With V trimmed by 5 bases and J by 7 bases, 3 bases remained unmatched. The CDR3 runs 15 residues. Germline V gene sequence: CDR1 LNHDA, CDR2 SQIVND (reference sequence). The V call is TRBV19, the J call TRBJ2-1, with TRBD2 matching 15 bases. Sample: peripheral blood. This receptor was obtained from a man aged 45-65 years with acute or convalescent COVID-19. Here the CDR3 reads CASSAGLAGGNEQFF. The CDR3 nucleotides are TGTGCCAGTAGTGCTGGACTAGCGGGGGGGAATGAGCAGTTCTTC.